The 25 T cell receptor beta chains presented below share a single source sample, sequenced in a study of CD8 T cells in Susac syndrome. An input of roughly 0.5 to 1 ug of RNA was subjected to reverse transcription using random hexamers. TCRdb reanalysed the immunoSEQ multiplex PCR reads using MiXCR and keeps one entry per CDR3 protein. The sample records roughly 130,000 distinct CDR3 sequences, approximately 94% being singletons. The sample was CD4+ T cells from PBMCs. Receptors originate from a human donor with multiple sclerosis.

This chain uses TRBV2 with TRBJ2-5, with TRBD2 matching over 11 bases. Losses at the gene ends were 0 bases for V and 1 base for J; bases not matched to a gene: 4. The CDR3 runs to 17 residues. Per germline, CDR1 SNHLY and CDR2 FYNNEI. The CDR3 bases are TGTGCCAGCAGTGAAGCTGGGCTAGCGGGAGGCCAAGAGACCCAGTACTTC. Its translation: CASSEAGLAGGQETQYF.

This chain connects TRBV2 to TRBJ1-1, with unresolved D. The V and J ends lost 1 base and 7 bases respectively, with 16 bases between them. This CDR3 is 15 amino acids long. Germline V gene data show CDR1 as SNHLY and CDR2 as FYNNEI. The CDR3 DNA follows: TGTGCCAGCAGTGAAGGCGGCAGGCCAACCGGTGAAGCTTTCTTT. It encodes CASSEGGRPTGEAFF.

This clonotype was found once. The rearrangement joins TRBV20-1 to TRBJ2-3; 7 bases match TRBD2. Germline CDR1 reads DFQATT; CDR2 reads SNEGSKA (reference sequence). The CDR3 totals 14 residues. V gave up 5 bases and J gave up 0 bases; unmatched junction bases: 5. CDR3 DNA sequence: TGCAGTGCTTCCGGGGGGTTCAGCACAGATACGCAGTATTTT. This gives the protein CSASGGFSTDTQYF.

The chain employs TRBV5-1 and TRBJ2-5; a weak D match, TRBD2 (6 bases). The CDR3 is made up of 12 amino acids. The ends were cut back, 3 bases at V and 7 bases at J, with 10 bases in the middle. The germline gives CDR1 SGHRS, CDR2 YFSETQ. The CDR3 reads CASSSEGGTQYF. The CDR3 coding sequence is TGCGCCAGCAGCTCGGAGGGAGGGACCCAGTACTTC.

The V and J genes are TRBV5-6 and TRBJ1-1; no clear D. Germline CDR1 SGHDT, CDR2 YYEEEE. V gave up 4 bases and J gave up 0 bases, with 7 bases separating them. The CDR3 is 13 residues long. CDR3 loop: CASSRKMNTEAFF. The CDR3 bases are TGTGCCAGCAGCCGAAAAATGAACACTGAAGCTTTCTTT.

The CDR3 here is CSGQRVNTEAFF. The CDR3 DNA sequence: TGCAGTGGTCAGAGGGTGAACACTGAAGCTTTCTTT. The rearrangement links TRBV20-1 to TRBJ1-1, with D uncertain. This CDR3 has 12 residues. The germline gives CDR1 DFQATT, CDR2 SNEGSKA (reference sequence). Trimming removed 7 bases from V and 0 bases from J, with 9 bases in between.

The chain recombines TRBV3-1 with TRBJ1-2; 7 bases match TRBD1. Germline-derived CDR1 and CDR2 are LGHDT and YNNKEL (reference sequence). Losses at the gene ends were 3 bases for V and 7 bases for J; bases not matched to a gene: 11. This CDR3 is built from 15 residues. CDR3 amino acids: CASSQGTTGFSGYTF. Here the CDR3 DNA reads TGTGCCAGCAGCCAGGGGACGACAGGGTTTAGTGGCTACACCTTC.

The chain combines TRBV3-1 with TRBJ1-2; no firm D call. Looked up from germline, CDR1 is LGHDT and CDR2 is YNNKEL (reference sequence). V shed 4 bases and J shed 0 bases, with 9 bases lying between them. The CDR3 sequence is 14 residues long. The CDR3 coding sequence is TGTGCCAGCAGCCCTCGCGTCCCTAACTATGGCTACACCTTC. This codes for CASSPRVPNYGYTF.

The rearrangement uses TRBV4-1 and TRBJ1-5; D is perhaps TRBD1 (5 bases). V shed 4 bases and J shed 0 bases, with 10 bases lying between them. Germline V gene data show CDR1 as MGHRA and CDR2 as YSYEKL. This CDR3 spans 15 amino acids. DNA of the CDR3: TGCGCCAGCAGCCTCGGGACCTCTAGCAATCAGCCCCAGCATTTT. Amino acids: CASSLGTSSNQPQHF.

The chain employs TRBV5-1 and TRBJ1-1; D is ambiguous. Germline CDR1 reads SGHRS; CDR2 reads YFSETQ. Trimming shortened V by 4 bases and J by 8 bases, and 21 bases separated the two germline ends. CDR3 size: 15 residues. The CDR3 sequence is CASSRGEITATEAFF. DNA of the CDR3: TGCGCCAGCAGCCGCGGGGAAATCACCGCTACAGAAGCTTTCTTT.

The chain has TRBV3-1 and TRBJ1-2; D remains ambiguous. In germline, CDR1 is LGHDT, CDR2 YNNKEL (reference sequence). The CDR3 totals 13 residues. V was clipped by 0 bases and J by 6 bases, with 8 bases between them. The CDR3 sequence: CASSQEGRNGYTF. The DNA for the CDR3 is TGTGCCAGCAGCCAAGAGGGGAGAAATGGCTACACCTTC.

The chain has TRBV9 and TRBJ2-1; D uncertain. Germline V gene lookup returns CDR1 SGDLS and CDR2 YYNGEE. Trimming stripped 0 bases from V and 6 bases from J, with 16 bases between. The CDR3 sequence is 16 residues long. CDR3: CASSVDETPQVNEQFF. The CDR3 DNA sequence: TGTGCCAGCAGCGTAGACGAGACGCCGCAGGTCAATGAGCAGTTCTTC. Full variable domain (outside the CDR3, taken from reference TRBV9 and TRBJ2-1): DSGVTQTPKHLITATGQRVTLRCSPRSGDLSVYWYQQSLDQGLQFLIQYYNGEERAKGNILERFSAQQFPDLHSELNLSSLELGDSALYFCASSVDETPQVNEQFFGPGTRLTVL.

This chain joins TRBV29-1 and TRBJ1-1, with unresolved D. With 4 bases removed from V and 6 bases from J, the gap between germline ends came to 12 bases. Germline assignment: CDR1 SQVTM and CDR2 ANQGSEA. The CDR3 consists of 12 residues. CDR3 residues: CSVVAPIAEAFF. The CDR3 region has the DNA TGCAGCGTTGTTGCCCCTATCGCTGAAGCTTTCTTT.

The chain uses TRBV2 and TRBJ2-4; a possible D gene is TRBD1 (6 bases). Trimming pared 10 bases from V and 1 base from J, leaving 26 bases between. From germline, CDR1 is SNHLY and CDR2 FYNNEI. The CDR3 is made up of 18 amino acids. The CDR3 region is CAIRSQGTGRGAKNIQYF. The CDR3 DNA is TGTGCCATTCGCTCGCAGGGGACGGGACGCGGCGCCAAAAACATTCAGTACTTC.

The DNA of the CDR3 is TGCGCCAGCAGCCAAGAACAGCGCCTGGACCAGCCCCAGCATTTT. Encoded protein: CASSQEQRLDQPQHF. The chain recombines TRBV4-3 with TRBJ1-5; D uncertain. This CDR3 has 15 amino acids. Deletions cut 0 bases from V and 7 bases from J, with 13 bases between. Germline CDR1 is LGHNA and CDR2 is YSLEER.

This rearrangement joins TRBV6-6 to TRBJ2-1; D could derive from TRBD1 or TRBD2 (5 bases each). Trimming pared 6 bases from V and 7 bases from J, leaving 16 bases between. Looked up from germline, CDR1 is MNHNY and CDR2 is SVGAGI (reference sequence). The CDR3 is 14 residues long. The DNA of the CDR3 is TGTGCCAGCAGCGACCGGGACCGGCCTAATGAGCAGTTCTTC. Its protein is CASSDRDRPNEQFF.

In DNA, the CDR3 is TGTGCCAGCAGGCGGACTGGCGGTGACGAGCAGTACTTC. Translating gives CASRRTGGDEQYF. The rearrangement joins TRBV6-2 or TRBV6-3 to TRBJ2-7; a weak D match, TRBD2 (5 bases). Trimming took off 6 bases at V and 5 bases at J, with 14 bases between the two ends. The CDR3 extends over 13 amino acids. Germline V gene data show CDR1 as MNHEY and CDR2 as SVGEGT.

The rearrangement links TRBV20-1 to TRBJ2-4; weak D call: TRBD2 (7 bases). Germline V gene sequence: CDR1 DFQATT, CDR2 SNEGSKA (reference sequence). CDR3 length: 13 residues. V lost 1 base to trimming and J lost 7 bases, with 11 bases between them. CDR3 sequence reads: CSARGEGGNIQYF. CDR3 nucleotide sequence: TGCAGTGCTAGAGGGGAGGGGGGTAACATTCAGTACTTC.

The J gene is TRBJ2-2, the V gene TRBV7-9, with TRBD2 matching 7 bases. Trimming took 6 bases from V and 0 from J; bases not matched to a gene: 4. Germline-derived CDR1 and CDR2 are SEHNR and FQNEAQ (reference sequence). CDR3 length: 15 residues. The chain's CDR3 is CASRSGVTNTGELFF. The CDR3, as DNA: TGTGCCAGCAGGAGCGGGGTTACGAACACCGGGGAGCTGTTTTTT.

The V and J genes are TRBV6-5 and TRBJ2-1; 8 bases fit TRBD2. The CDR3 totals 14 residues. Trimming removed 8 bases from V and 10 bases from J; junction bases left unmatched: 13. Germline V lookup: CDR1 MNHEY, CDR2 SVGAGI. The CDR3 DNA reads TGTGCCAGCTCAAGCTCCGGGACTAGATACGAGCAGTTCTTC. Protein product: CASSSSGTRYEQFF.

V usage is TRBV7-2 and J usage is TRBJ2-5; D may correspond to TRBD1 or TRBD2 (7 bases each). Trimming pared 5 bases from V and 5 bases from J, leaving 18 bases between. In germline, CDR1 is SGHTA, CDR2 FQGNSA. CDR3 length equals 15 residues. CDR3 nucleotide sequence: TGTGCCAGCAGCCCATCAGGGGGGGAATCGGAGACCCAGTACTTC. Amino acid sequence: CASSPSGGESETQYF. Full variable domain (outside the CDR3, taken from reference TRBV7-2 and TRBJ2-5): GAGVSQSPSNKVTEKGKDVELRCDPISGHTALYWYRQSLGQGLEFLIYFQGNSAPDKSGLPSDRFSAERTGGSVSTLTIQRTQQEDSAVYLCASSPSGGESETQYFGPGTRLLVL.

The genes are TRBV7-9 and TRBJ1-5; D is possibly TRBD1 (6 bases). Germline V gene sequence: CDR1 SEHNR, CDR2 FQNEAQ (reference sequence). V was cut by 5 bases and J by 7 bases, with 15 bases left in between. The CDR3 loop spans 14 amino acids. In nucleotides, the CDR3 is TGTGCCAGCAGCCGTGGACAGAATTACCAGCCCCAGCATTTT. Translation: CASSRGQNYQPQHF. Using reference TRBV7-9 and TRBJ1-5 for the parts outside the CDR3, the full variable domain is DTGVSQNPRHKITKRGQNVTFRCDPISEHNRLYWYRQTLGQGPEFLTYFQNEAQLEKSRLLSDRFSAERPKGSFSTLEIQRTEQGDSAMYLCASSRGQNYQPQHFGDGTRLSIL.

The chain carries TRBV29-1 and TRBJ2-1; the D gene could be TRBD1 or TRBD2 (5 bases each). The CDR3 totals 14 residues. Trimming took 6 bases from V and 2 from J, leaving 14 bases between them. CDR1 and CDR2 from the germline V gene are SQVTM and ANQGSEA. The CDR3 DNA is TGCAGCGTCGGCAGAGGGGTGGCCTACAATGAGCAGTTCTTC. It codes for CSVGRGVAYNEQFF.

V is TRBV14 and J is TRBJ2-7; D might be TRBD2 (6 bases). The V gene lost 2 bases and the J gene lost 3 bases, with 11 bases spanning the gap. This CDR3 spans 14 amino acids. Germline lookup yields CDR1 SGHDN and CDR2 FVKESK. The CDR3 loop is CASSQIEGLYEQYF. For the CDR3, the DNA is TGTGCCAGCAGCCAAATCGAGGGACTCTACGAGCAGTACTTC.

This clonotype was seen more than once but under ten times. V and J are TRBV7-9 and TRBJ1-2; 8 bases fit TRBD1. The CDR3 sequence is 15 residues long. Germline V gene lookup returns CDR1 SEHNR and CDR2 FQNEAQ (reference sequence). V was clipped by 1 base and J by 4 bases; unmatched bases: 5. CDR3 region: CASSLDRGYGYGYTF. In DNA, the CDR3 is TGTGCCAGCAGCTTAGACAGGGGGTACGGCTATGGCTACACCTTC.